In its sample, the clone carrying this T cell receptor (beta chain) was seen a few times. These data belong to a study of blood T cell repertoires in COVID-19. Study summary: Samples of COVID-19 (acute and convalescent) were obtained from the United States, Italy and Spain. T cells, B-cell-depleted T cells, or PBMCs provided the cDNA or gDNA that served as material.

With V trimmed by 0 bases and J by 7 bases, 7 bases remained unmatched. From germline, CDR1 is WNHNN and CDR2 SYGVQD (reference sequence). This CDR3 is 17 amino acids long. TCRdb keeps only in-frame clones here, not all; method: immunoSEQ multiplex PCR. The profile shows 90,000 to 120,000 clones, roughly 90% of them singletons. V usage is TRBV10-1 and J usage is TRBJ2-1; TRBD2 matches 12 bases. The sample consisted of peripheral blood. This receptor was taken from a man aged 55 to 70 with acute or convalescent COVID-19. CDR3 DNA sequence: TGCGCCAGCAGTGAGTCTGGGCTAGCGGGAGGGCGGAATGAGCAGTTCTTC. Amino acid sequence: CASSESGLAGGRNEQFF.